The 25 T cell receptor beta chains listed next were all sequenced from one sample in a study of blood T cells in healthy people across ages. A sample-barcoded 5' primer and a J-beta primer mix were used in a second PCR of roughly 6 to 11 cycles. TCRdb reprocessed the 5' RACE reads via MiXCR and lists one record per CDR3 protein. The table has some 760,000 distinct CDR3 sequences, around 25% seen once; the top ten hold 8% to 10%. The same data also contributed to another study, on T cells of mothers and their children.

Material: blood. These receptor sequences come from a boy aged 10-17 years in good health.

The CDR3 nucleotides read TGTGCCAGCAGCCCATTGGGACCGTACAATGAGCAGTTCTTC. It is translated as CASSPLGPYNEQFF. The J gene is TRBJ2-1, the V gene TRBV7-9; D tentatively reads TRBD1 or TRBD2 (5 bases each). Between the trimmed V and J ends, which lost 5 bases and 4 bases, there was a span of 12 bases. The CDR3 sequence is 14 residues long. From germline, CDR1 is SEHNR and CDR2 FQNEAQ (reference sequence).

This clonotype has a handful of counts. The DNA for the CDR3 is TGCAGCGCGACCGCGACAGGGTCGGAATCCTACAATGAGCAGTTCTTC. Translated: CSATATGSESYNEQFF. The rearrangement uses TRBV29-1 and TRBJ2-1; 7 nucleotides line up with TRBD1. The V and J ends lost 7 bases and 1 base, in that order; junction bases with no gene match: 13. The CDR3 runs 16 residues. Germline V gene data show CDR1 as SQVTM and CDR2 as ANQGSEA.

The DNA for the CDR3 is TGCAGTGCCCTAGTCTTAGGGGGTTACGAGCAGTACTTC. Its translation: CSALVLGGYEQYF. The chain joins TRBV20-1 to TRBJ2-5, with a possible D match to TRBD1 (6 bases). The J call may be mistaken, given a closer DNA end match to TRBJ2-7. This CDR3 spans 13 amino acids. CDR1 and CDR2 from the germline V gene are DFQATT and SNEGSKA (reference sequence).

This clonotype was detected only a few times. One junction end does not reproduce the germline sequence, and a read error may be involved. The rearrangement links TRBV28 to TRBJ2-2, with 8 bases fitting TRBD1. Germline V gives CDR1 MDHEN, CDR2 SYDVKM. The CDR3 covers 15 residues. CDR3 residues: CASSPGQANTGELLF. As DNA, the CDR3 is TGTGCCAGCAGCCCGGGACAGGCGAACACCGGGGAGCTGCTTTTT.

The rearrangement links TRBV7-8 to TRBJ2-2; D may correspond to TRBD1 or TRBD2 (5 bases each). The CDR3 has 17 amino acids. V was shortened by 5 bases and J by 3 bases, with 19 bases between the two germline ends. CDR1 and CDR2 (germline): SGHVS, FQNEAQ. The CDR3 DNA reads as TGTGCCAGCAGCCGATACGAGGGGAGTTGGGACACCGGGGAGCTGTTTTTT. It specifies CASSRYEGSWDTGELFF.

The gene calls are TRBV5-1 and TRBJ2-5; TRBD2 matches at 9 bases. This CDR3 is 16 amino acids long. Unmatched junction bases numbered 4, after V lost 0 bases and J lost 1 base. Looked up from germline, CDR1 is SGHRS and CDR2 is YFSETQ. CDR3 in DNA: TGCGCCAGCAGCTTGGTGGCTAGCGGGATCCAAGAGACCCAGTACTTC. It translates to CASSLVASGIQETQYF.

CDR3 in amino acids: CASSLGTPYGYTF. CDR3 DNA sequence: TGTGCCAGCAGCTTAGGGACACCATATGGCTACACCTTC. The V and J genes are TRBV7-9 and TRBJ1-2, with a tentative D call TRBD1 (5 bases). Trimming cost V 1 base and J 5 bases, with 8 bases left between them. CDR1 and CDR2 (germline): SEHNR, FQNEAQ (reference sequence). There are 13 residues in the CDR3.

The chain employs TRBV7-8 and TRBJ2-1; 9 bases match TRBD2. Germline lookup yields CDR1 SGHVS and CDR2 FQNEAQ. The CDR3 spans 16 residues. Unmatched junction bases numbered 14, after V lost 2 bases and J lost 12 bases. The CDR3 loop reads CASSLRASGDDRRQFF. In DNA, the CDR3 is TGTGCCAGCAGCTTAAGGGCTAGCGGGGACGATCGGCGGCAGTTCTTC.

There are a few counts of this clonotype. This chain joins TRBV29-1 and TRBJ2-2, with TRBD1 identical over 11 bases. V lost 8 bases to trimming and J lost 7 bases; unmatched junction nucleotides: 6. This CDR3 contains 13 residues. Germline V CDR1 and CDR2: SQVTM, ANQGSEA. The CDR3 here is CSSGTGGNGELFF. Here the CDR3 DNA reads TGCAGCTCCGGGACAGGGGGTAACGGGGAGCTGTTTTTT.

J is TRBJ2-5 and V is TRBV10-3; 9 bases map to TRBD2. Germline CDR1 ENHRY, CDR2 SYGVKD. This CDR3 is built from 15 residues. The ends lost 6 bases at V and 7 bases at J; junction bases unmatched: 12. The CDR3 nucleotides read TGTGCCATCAGCCCAGTAGCGGGAGAAGGAGGGACCCAGTACTTC. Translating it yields CAISPVAGEGGTQYF.

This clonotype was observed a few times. CDR3 sequence: CASTLLLAGSYEQYF. CDR3 nucleotide sequence: TGTGCCAGCACCCTTTTACTAGCGGGTTCCTACGAGCAGTACTTC. The chain combines TRBV28 with TRBJ2-7, with 9 bases lining up with TRBD2. Trimming cost V 7 bases and J 1 base; bases outside gene matches: 8. Germline-derived CDR1 and CDR2 are MDHEN and SYDVKM. The CDR3 has 15 residues. The entire variable domain, with the rest obtained from reference TRBV28 and TRBJ2-7, is as follows: DVKVTQSSRYLVKRTGEKVFLECVQDMDHENMFWYRQDPGLGLRLIYFSYDVKMKEKGDIPEGYSVSREKKERFSLILESASTNQTSMYLCASTLLLAGSYEQYFGPGTRLTVT.

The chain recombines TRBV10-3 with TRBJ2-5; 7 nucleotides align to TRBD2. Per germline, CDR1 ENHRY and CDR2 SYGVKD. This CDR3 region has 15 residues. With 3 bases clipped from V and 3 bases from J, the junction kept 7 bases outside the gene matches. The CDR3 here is CAISDYAGVEETQYF. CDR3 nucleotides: TGTGCCATCAGTGATTATGCGGGAGTAGAAGAGACCCAGTACTTC.

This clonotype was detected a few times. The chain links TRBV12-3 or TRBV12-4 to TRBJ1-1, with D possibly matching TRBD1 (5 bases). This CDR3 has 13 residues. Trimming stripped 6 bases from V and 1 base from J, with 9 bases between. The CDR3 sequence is CASRTGTNTEAFF. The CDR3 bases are TGTGCCAGCAGGACGGGGACGAACACTGAAGCTTTCTTT.

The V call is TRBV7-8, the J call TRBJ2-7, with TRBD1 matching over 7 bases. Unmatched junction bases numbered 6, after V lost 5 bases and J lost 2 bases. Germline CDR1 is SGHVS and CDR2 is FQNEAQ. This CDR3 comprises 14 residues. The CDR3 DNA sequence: TGTGCCAGCAGCACTAGACAGGGCCCCTACGAGCAGTACTTC. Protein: CASSTRQGPYEQYF.

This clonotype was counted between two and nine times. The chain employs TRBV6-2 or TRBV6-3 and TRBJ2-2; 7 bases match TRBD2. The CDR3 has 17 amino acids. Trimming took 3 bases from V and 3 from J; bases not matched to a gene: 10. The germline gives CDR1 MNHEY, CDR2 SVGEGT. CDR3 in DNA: TGTGCCAGCAGTTATAATCCTCTAGCGGTTCACACCGGGGAGCTGTTTTTT. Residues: CASSYNPLAVHTGELFF.

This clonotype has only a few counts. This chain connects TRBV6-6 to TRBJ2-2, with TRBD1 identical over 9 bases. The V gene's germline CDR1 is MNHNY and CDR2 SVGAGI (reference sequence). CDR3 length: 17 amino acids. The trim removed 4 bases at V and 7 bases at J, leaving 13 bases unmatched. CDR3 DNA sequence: TGTGCCAGCAGTTCGGGGACAGGGCGGCGGCTTGGCGGGGAGCTGTTTTTT. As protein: CASSSGTGRRLGGELFF.

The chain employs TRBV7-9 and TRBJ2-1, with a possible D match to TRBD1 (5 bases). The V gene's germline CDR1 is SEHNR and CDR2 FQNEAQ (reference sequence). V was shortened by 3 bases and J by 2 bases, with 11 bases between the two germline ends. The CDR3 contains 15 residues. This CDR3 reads CASSFLQGTYNEQFF. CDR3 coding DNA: TGTGCCAGCAGCTTTCTGCAGGGTACCTACAATGAGCAGTTCTTC.

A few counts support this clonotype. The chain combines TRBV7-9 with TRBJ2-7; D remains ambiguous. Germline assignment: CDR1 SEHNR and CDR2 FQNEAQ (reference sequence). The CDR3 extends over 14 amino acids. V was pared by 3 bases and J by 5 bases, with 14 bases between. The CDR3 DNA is TGTGCCAGCAGCTTTCTGGGTGAGACGGACGAGCAGTACTTC. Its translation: CASSFLGETDEQYF.

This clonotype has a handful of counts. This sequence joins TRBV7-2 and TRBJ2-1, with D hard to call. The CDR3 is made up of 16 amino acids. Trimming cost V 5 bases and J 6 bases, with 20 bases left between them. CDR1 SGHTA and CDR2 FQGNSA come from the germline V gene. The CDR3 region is CASSNYWAELSNEQFF. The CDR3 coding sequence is TGTGCCAGCAGCAACTATTGGGCGGAGCTCTCCAATGAGCAGTTCTTC.

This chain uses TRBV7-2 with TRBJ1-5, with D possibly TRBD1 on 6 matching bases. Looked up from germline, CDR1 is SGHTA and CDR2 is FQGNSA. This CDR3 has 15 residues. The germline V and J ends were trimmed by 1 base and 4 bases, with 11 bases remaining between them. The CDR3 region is CASSLDTGANQPQHF. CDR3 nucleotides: TGTGCCAGCAGCTTAGATACGGGGGCGAATCAGCCCCAGCATTTT.

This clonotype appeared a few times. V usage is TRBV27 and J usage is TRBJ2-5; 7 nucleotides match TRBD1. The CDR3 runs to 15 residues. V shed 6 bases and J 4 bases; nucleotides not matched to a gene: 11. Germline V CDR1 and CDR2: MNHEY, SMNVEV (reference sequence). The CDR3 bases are TGTGCCAGCAGAAGTTTCGAGGGGGCGGGAGAGACCCAGTACTTC. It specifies CASRSFEGAGETQYF.

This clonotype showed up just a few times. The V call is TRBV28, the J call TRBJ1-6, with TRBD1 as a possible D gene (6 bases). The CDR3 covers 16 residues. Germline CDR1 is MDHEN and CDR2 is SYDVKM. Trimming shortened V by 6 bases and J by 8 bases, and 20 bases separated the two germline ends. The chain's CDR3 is CASSLYQGSWDSPLHF. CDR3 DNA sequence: TGTGCCAGCAGCTTGTACCAGGGGAGTTGGGATTCACCCCTCCACTTT.

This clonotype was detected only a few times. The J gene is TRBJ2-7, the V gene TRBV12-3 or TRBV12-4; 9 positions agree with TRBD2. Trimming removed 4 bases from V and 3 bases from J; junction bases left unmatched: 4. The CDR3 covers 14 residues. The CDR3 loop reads CASSYGTSSYEQYF. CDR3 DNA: TGTGCCAGCAGTTATGGGACTAGCAGCTACGAGCAGTACTTC.

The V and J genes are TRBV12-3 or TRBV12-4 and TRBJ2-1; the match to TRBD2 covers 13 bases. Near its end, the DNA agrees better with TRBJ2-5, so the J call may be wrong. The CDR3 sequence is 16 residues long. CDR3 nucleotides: TGTGCCAGCAGTTTAGGAGGGACTAGCGGGAAAGAGACCCAGTACTTC. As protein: CASSLGGTSGKETQYF.

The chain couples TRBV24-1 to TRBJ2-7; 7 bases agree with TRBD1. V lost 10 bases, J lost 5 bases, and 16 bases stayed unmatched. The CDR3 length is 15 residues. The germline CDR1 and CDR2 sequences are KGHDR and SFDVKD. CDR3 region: CATTPKYRGTHEQYF. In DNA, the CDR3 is TGTGCCACTACTCCGAAGTACAGGGGAACCCACGAGCAGTACTTC.